This TCR beta chain was identified in a study of CD8+ T cells in alopecia areata (dated by TCRdb to between 2017 and 2018). Regarding the study in general: The treated patients took part in an open-label pilot trial in which moderate-to-severe alopecia areata was treated with oral tofacitinib at 5 to 10 mg twice daily. Patients on tofacitinib were biopsied at baseline and after 4 and 24 weeks of treatment, and several of the patients also had a later scalp biopsy. TCRbeta CDR3 regions were amplified by immunoSEQ multiplex PCR using 35 Vbeta forward and 13 Jbeta reverse primers. To study T cell clonal expansion in alopecia areata, the researchers applied high-throughput TCRbeta sequencing to both the C3H/HeJ mouse model and human patients. RNA was obtained with the PAXgene miRNA kit for fixed scalp, the miRNeasy kit for PBMCs, and the RNeasy kit for mouse skin. The SALT score, which quantifies the percentage of affected scalp surface area, was used to measure disease severity in treated patients. Patients stayed on tofacitinib for 6 to 18 months and then had 6 months of follow-up off drug so that delayed response and recurrence could be assessed. Scalp tissue and sorted CD4+ and CD8+ peripheral blood T cells from patchy and totalis/universalis alopecia areata patients and from healthy controls were covered by human TCRbeta sequencing. Scalp clonality was compared among normal scalp (n=4), patchy alopecia areata scalp (n=8), and alopecia totalis/universalis scalp (n=8). Broad study findings and their caveats: Compared with mice, TCR sequences shared between patients were less clear, possibly partly because of HLA diversity across the patient population. Tofacitinib significantly lowered scalp clonality and the number of expanded CD8+ clones among the top 100 scalp clones. Because the treated cohort was small and had only one nonresponder, larger studies are needed to examine links between baseline CD8+ expansion and response. Many expanded lesional clones were found to persist in scalp and blood during tofacitinib treatment, and relapse after treatment cessation may be partly explained by this persistence. Resident alphabeta T cells in normal human skin are also sequenced, complicating scalp TCR repertoire analysis, unlike mouse skin dominated by gammadelta T cells. Compared with normal scalp, lesional scalp had higher clonality and more expanded CD8+ clones, particularly in alopecia totalis/universalis, a pattern that suggests antigenic drive.

Library creation used the immunoSEQ multiplex PCR assay. RNA was extracted from all samples and reverse transcribed into cDNA, which served as template for TCR sequencing. SuperScript III was used to make first-strand cDNA, primed with a 2:1 mix of oligo-dT and random hexamers. Amplification bias was assessed with a synthetic immune receptor repertoire, and residual bias was removed computationally. Regarding the original processing steps: Raw reads were preprocessed for error removal, and CDR3 was defined according to IMGT conventions as running from the conserved cysteine to phenylalanine. Clonality was computed by normalizing Shannon entropy by log2 of the number of productive unique TCRs and subtracting the result from 1. Whether scalp clones were CD4 or CD8 was inferred by matching scalp TCRbeta sequences against CD4 and CD8 repertoires sorted from blood. The table comes from immuneACCESS by way of TCRdb, which keeps in-frame sequences with V and J called. Part of the clones is missing from these tables; in studies checked, under half for an unresolved V gene and the rest for unknown reasons. D and trimming were read from the DNA, whereas the V and J calls and clone size are those reported in that table. In this sample the table shows 130,000 or so clones, about 85% of which occur a single time. The ten largest clones represent about 13% of the sample.

The label giving this sample's time point can be read as: about 4 weeks on oral tofacitinib. The meaning of the sample's treatment or condition label: oral pan-JAK inhibitor, 5-10 mg twice daily. From alopecia areata patients, peripheral blood was collected along with lesional scalp punch biopsies. After PBMCs were isolated by density centrifugation and stained for CD3, CD4 and CD8, a FACSAria was used to sort CD4+ and CD8+ T cells. On this clone itself: Its recognized antigen is unknown. No qualities accompany the bases; no much larger clone lies one base away.

As encoded in the germline V gene (reference sequence), CDR1 is SEHNR while CDR2 is FQNEAQ. At the junction V is shortened by 4 bases and J by 4 bases, with 13 bases in between. The CDR3 starts with the cysteine, ends with the phenylalanine, and has 14 residues. Just CDR3 DNA is preserved here, 42 bases in frame from base 1. The receptor comes from a human donor with alopecia areata. Sequences were derived from CD8+ T cells sorted from blood, sampled at week 4, from a patient treated with tofacitinib. This chain joins TRBV7-9 to TRBJ1-2; matching of 6 bases hints at TRBD1 as the D gene. DNA sequence: TGTGCCAGCAGCTCCGCCACAGGGACCTATGGCTACACCTTC. Translated, this is CASSSATGTYGYTF.